This TCR beta chain was recovered during a study of OX40 agonist ivuxolimab in advanced cancers. Background on the study: Patients received the agonistic anti-OX40 (CD134) antibody ivuxolimab. Anti-PD-1, anti-PD-L1 or anti-CTLA-4 therapy given earlier was allowed, and approximately 43% had some.

The assay was immunoSEQ multiplex PCR, and TCRdb's table has in-frame clones only and misses some. The table shows roughly 41,000 clones, with 88% occurring only once. From germline, CDR1 is SNHLY and CDR2 FYNNEI. The CDR3 covers 14 residues. Trimming removed 5 bases from V and 5 bases from J, with 15 bases in between. Broader study findings: More expanded clones were found, on average, in CD8+ than in CD4+ T cells.

As regards this clone: What it recognizes is unknown.

The chain employs TRBV2 and TRBJ2-5; the D is unclear. This sequence originates from an adult with an advanced solid tumor such as melanoma, head and neck, liver or kidney cancer. Sample: CD4+ or CD8+ T cells sorted from blood, taken in a trial of the OX40 agonist ivuxolimab. CDR3 DNA: TGTGCCAGCAGTCGGGTTCGTGTTTACGAGACCCAGTACTTC. It translates to CASSRVRVYETQYF.